A selection of T cell receptor beta chains follows, all from one sample in a study of PD-1 blockade in mismatch repair-deficient tumors. Clones were read by immunoSEQ multiplex PCR, and TCRdb kept only the in-frame ones, dropping some. This sample yields 100,000 to 150,000 clones, of which about 85% are seen a single time; approximately 15% belongs to the top ten. Source: peripheral blood, taken 44 weeks after starting pembrolizumab. The receptors originated from an adult with mismatch repair-deficient cancer. Both conserved end residues are part of each CDR3. Fields, in order: V gene, CDR3 length, CDR3 protein.

TRBV2	15	CASTDGPGIGYGYTF
TRBV7-9	15	CASSLTPQGQETQYF
TRBV15	14	CATSIRDDQETQYF
TRBV11-2	13	CASSGDRSYEQYF
TRBV28	11	CASRTFKTQYF
TRBV11-2	16	CASSMFAGGPSYEQYF
TRBV7-6	19	CASSSDVIGQSPMNTEAFF
TRBV18	17	CASSPLTGGSSTDTQYF
TRBV5-1	12	CASSLDRYGYTF
TRBV5-1	12	CASRAGTDTQYF
TRBV6-6	14	CAVTSHEGTDTQYF
TRBV27	14	CASSLSRENQPQHF
TRBV12-5	17	CASGLVVGGDSNQPQHF
TRBV28	13	CASSLARWTEAFF
TRBV5-4	13	CASSSQQGGEQFF
TRBV7-3	17	CASSPHPSGRRTGELFF
TRBV30	16	CAWSPPGALRGNTIYF
TRBV14	12	CASSQGIWEQYF
TRBV29-1	11	CSVAGFNEQYF
TRBV27	15	CASSKLAGGIDTQYF
TRBV7-2	15	CASSLGGWLYNEQFF
TRBV4-2	15	CASSPLAGDTDTQYF
TRBV7-3	13	CASSLLTGAEAFF
TRBV4-1	16	CASSQEQGGPYNEQFF
TRBV28	12	CASSLGTYEQYF
TRBV29-1	12	CSVDFPTDTQYF
TRBV2	14	CASSEASYTGELFF
TRBV20-1	10	CSASFREQYF
TRBV7-6	16	CASSLVSGQYTGELFF
TRBV6-1	12	CATLAASYEQYF
TRBV2	14	CASSVIGNTGELFF
TRBV11-3	15	CASSLGVARYNEQFF
TRBV30	13	CAYRDVGRYEQYF
TRBV28	15	CASSPDRGGYNEQFF
TRBV5-4	15	CASSPPASGRETQYF
TRBV4-2	14	CASSQEDFPGTQYF
TRBV7-8	18	CASSLDGSSGAIVREQYF